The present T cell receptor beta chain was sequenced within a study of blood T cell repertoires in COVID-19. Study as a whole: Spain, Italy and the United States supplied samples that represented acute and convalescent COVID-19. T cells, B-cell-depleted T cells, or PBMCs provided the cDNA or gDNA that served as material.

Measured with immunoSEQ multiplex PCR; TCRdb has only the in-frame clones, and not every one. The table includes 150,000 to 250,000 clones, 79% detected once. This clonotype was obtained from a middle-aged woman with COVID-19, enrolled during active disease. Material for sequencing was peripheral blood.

Written as DNA, the CDR3 is TGTGCCAGCAGCTTAGCGAGGGGACAGGGCGGCAATCAGCCCCAGCATTTT. Translated: CASSLARGQGGNQPQHF. The chain recombines TRBV7-9 with TRBJ1-5; TRBD1 aligns across 9 bases. Trimming removed 0 bases from V and 2 bases from J; junction bases left unmatched: 5. CDR3 length: 17 residues. CDR1 and CDR2 (germline): SEHNR, FQNEAQ (reference sequence).